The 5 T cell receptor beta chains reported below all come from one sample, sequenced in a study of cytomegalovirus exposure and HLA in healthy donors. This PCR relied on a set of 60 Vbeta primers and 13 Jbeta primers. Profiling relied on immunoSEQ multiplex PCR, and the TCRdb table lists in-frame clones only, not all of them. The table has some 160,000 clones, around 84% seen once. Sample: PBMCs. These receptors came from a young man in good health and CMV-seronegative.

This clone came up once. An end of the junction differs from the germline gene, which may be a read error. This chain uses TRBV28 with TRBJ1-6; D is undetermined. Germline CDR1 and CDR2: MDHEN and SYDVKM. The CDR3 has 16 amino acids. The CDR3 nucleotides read TGTGCCAGCCGTTTACCGATGAGCTCCTATAATTCACCCCTCCACTTT. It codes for CASRLPMSSYNSPLHF.

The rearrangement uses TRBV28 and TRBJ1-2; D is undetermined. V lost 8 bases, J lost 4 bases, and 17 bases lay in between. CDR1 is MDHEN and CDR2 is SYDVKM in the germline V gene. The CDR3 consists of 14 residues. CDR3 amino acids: CASSPGGISYGYTF. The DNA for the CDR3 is TGTGCCAGCTCACCCGGAGGGATTAGCTATGGCTACACCTTC.

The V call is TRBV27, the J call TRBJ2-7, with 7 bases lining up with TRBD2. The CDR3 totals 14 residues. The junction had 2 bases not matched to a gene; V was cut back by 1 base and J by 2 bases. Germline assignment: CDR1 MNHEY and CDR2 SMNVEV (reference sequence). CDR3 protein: CASSLWGRAYEQYF. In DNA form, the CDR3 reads TGTGCCAGCAGTTTATGGGGGAGGGCCTACGAGCAGTACTTC.

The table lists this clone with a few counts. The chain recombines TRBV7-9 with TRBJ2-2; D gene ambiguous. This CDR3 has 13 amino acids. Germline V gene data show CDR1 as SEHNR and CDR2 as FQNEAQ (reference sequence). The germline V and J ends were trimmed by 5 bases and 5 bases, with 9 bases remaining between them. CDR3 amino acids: CASSLPRTGELFF. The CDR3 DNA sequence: TGTGCCAGCAGCCTACCCCGGACCGGGGAGCTGTTTTTT.

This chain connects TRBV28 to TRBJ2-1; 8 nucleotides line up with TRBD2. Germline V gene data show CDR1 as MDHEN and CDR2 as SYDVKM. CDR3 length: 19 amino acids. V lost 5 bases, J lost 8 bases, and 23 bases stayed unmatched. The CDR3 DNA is TGTGCCAGCAGTCTTTTAACCAACTTGCCCAATCCCGGGGGGGATGAGCAGTTCTTC. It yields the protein CASSLLTNLPNPGGDEQFF.